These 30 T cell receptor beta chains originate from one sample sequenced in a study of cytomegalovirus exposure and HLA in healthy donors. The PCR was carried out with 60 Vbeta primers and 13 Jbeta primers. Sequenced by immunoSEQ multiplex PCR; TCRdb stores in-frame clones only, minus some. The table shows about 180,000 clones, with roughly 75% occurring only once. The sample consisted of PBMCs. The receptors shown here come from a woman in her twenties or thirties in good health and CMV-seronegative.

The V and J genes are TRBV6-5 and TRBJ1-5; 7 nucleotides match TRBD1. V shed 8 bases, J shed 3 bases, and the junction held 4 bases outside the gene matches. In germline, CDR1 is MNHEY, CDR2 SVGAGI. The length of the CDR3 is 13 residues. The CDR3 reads CASGGQINQPQHF. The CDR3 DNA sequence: TGTGCCAGCGGGGGACAGATCAATCAGCCCCAGCATTTT.

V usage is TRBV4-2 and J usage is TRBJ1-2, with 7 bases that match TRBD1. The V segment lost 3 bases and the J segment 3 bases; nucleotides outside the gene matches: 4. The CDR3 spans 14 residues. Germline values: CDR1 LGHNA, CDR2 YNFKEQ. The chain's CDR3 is CASSQAGTDYGYTF. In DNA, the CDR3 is TGTGCCAGCAGCCAGGCAGGGACAGACTATGGCTACACCTTC.

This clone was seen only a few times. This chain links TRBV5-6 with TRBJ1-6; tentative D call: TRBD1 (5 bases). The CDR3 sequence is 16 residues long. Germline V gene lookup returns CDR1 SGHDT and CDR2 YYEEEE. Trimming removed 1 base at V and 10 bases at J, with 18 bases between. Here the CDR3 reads CASSLLGQADSSPLHF. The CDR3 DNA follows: TGTGCCAGCAGCTTGTTGGGGCAGGCCGATTCCTCACCCCTCCACTTT.

The CDR3: CASRPVGQGYYGYTF. The CDR3 nucleotides are TGTGCCAGCAGACCCGTCGGACAGGGGTACTATGGCTACACCTTC. The chain couples TRBV2 to TRBJ1-2; 9 bases are a match to TRBD1. The trim removed 6 bases at V and 3 bases at J, leaving 8 bases unmatched. This CDR3 is built from 15 residues. Germline V gene data show CDR1 as SNHLY and CDR2 as FYNNEI.

The CDR3 nucleotides read TGTGCCAGCAGCTTACCGGGAAGCAACACTGAAGCTTTCTTT. It codes for CASSLPGSNTEAFF. The chain links TRBV25-1 to TRBJ1-1; no definite D call. The germline CDR1 and CDR2 sequences are MGHDK and SYGVNS. This CDR3 is built from 14 residues. V lost 6 bases, J lost 2 bases, and 13 bases lay in between.

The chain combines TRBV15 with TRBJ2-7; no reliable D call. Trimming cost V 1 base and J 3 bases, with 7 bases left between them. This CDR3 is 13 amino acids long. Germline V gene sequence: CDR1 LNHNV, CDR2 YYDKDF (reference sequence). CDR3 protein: CATSRAPSYEQYF. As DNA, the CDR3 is TGTGCCACCAGCAGAGCGCCTAGCTACGAGCAGTACTTC.

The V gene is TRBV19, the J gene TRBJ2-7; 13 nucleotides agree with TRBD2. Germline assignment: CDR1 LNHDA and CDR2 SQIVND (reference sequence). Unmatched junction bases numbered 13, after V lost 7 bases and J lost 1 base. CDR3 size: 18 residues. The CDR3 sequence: CASTQSGTSGAASYEQYF. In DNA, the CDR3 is TGTGCCAGTACCCAATCCGGGACTAGCGGGGCAGCTTCCTACGAGCAGTACTTC.

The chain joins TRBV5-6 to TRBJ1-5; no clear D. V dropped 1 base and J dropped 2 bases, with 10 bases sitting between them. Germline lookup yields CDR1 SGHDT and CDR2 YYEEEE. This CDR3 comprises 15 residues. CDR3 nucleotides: TGTGCCAGCAGCTTGTTGGCCGAGGGCAATCAGCCCCAGCATTTT. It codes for CASSLLAEGNQPQHF.

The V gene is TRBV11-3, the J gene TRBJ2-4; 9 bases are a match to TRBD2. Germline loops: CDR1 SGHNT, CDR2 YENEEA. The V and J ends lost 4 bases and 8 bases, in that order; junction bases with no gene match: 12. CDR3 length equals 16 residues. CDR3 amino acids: CASSSGWRGGQDIQYF. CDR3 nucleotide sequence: TGTGCCAGCAGCTCTGGATGGCGGGGGGGGCAGGACATTCAGTACTTC. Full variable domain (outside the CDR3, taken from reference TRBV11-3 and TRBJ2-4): EAGVVQSPRYKIIEKKQPVAFWCNPISGHNTLYWYLQNLGQGPELLIRYENEEAVDDSQLPKDRFSAERLKGVDSTLKIQPAELGDSAVYLCASSSGWRGGQDIQYFGAGTRLSVL.

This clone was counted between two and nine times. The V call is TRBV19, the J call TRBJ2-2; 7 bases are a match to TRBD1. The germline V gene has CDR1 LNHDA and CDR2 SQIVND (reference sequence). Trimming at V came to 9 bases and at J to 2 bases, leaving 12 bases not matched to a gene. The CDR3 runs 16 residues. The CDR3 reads CASNLPRQGNTGELFF. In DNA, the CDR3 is TGTGCCAGCAACCTCCCCCGACAGGGAAACACCGGGGAGCTGTTTTTT. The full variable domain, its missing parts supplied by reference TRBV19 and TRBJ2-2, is DGGITQSPKYLFRKEGQNVTLSCEQNLNHDAMYWYRQDPGQGLRLIYYSQIVNDFQKGDIAEGYSVSREKKESFPLTVTSAQKNPTAFYLCASNLPRQGNTGELFFGEGSRLTVL.

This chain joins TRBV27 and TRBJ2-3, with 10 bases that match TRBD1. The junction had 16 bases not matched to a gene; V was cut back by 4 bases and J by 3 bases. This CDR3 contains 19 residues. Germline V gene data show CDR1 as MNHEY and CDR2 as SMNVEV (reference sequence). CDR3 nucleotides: TGTGCCAGCAGTTGGGGACAGGGGCGCTCAATTTTAGTAACAGATACGCAGTATTTT. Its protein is CASSWGQGRSILVTDTQYF.

CDR3 bases: TGTGCCACCAGCAGAGAGGGAGGGGGGCTAGCAAACTCCTACGAGCAGTACTTC. Translation: CATSREGGGLANSYEQYF. This sequence joins TRBV15 and TRBJ2-7; D possibly corresponds to TRBD2 (7 bases). V dropped 0 bases and J dropped 0 bases, with 18 bases sitting between them. In germline, CDR1 is LNHNV, CDR2 YYDKDF (reference sequence). This CDR3 comprises 18 residues.

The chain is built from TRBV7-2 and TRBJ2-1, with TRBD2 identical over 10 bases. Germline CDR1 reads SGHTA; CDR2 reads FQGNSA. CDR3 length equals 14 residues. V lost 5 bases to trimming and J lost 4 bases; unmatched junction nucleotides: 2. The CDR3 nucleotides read TGTGCCAGCAGCCATAGCGGGGGGTACAATGAGCAGTTCTTC. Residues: CASSHSGGYNEQFF.

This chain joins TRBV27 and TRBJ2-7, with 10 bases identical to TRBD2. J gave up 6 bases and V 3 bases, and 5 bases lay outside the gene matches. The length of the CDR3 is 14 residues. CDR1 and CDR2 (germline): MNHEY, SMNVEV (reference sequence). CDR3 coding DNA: TGTGCCAGCAGTTTCAGCGGGGGGGCGGGCGAGCAGTACTTC. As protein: CASSFSGGAGEQYF.

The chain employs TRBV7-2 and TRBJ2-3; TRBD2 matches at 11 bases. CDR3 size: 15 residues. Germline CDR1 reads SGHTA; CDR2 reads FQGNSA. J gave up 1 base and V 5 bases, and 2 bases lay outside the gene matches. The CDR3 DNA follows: TGTGCCAGCAGCCGACTAGCGGGGCGCACAGATACGCAGTATTTT. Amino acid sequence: CASSRLAGRTDTQYF.

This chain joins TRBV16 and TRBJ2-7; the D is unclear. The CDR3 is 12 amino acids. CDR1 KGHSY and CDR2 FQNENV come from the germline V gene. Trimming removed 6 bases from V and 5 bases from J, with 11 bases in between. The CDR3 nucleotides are TGTGCCAGCAGACACTTGGGCGACGAGCAGTACTTC. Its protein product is CASRHLGDEQYF.

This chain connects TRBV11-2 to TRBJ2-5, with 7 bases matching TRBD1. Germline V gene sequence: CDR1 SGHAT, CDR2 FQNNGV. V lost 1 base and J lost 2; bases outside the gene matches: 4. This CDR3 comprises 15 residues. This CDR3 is CASSLAWDRQETQYF. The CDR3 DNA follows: TGTGCCAGCAGCTTAGCTTGGGACAGACAAGAGACCCAGTACTTC.

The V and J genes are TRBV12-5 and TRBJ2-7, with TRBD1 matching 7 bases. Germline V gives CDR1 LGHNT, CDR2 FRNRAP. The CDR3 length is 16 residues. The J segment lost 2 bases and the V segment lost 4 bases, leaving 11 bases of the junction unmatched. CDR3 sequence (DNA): TGTGCTAGTGGTTACTACAGGGGCCCGACCCCCTACGAGCAGTACTTC. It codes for CASGYYRGPTPYEQYF.

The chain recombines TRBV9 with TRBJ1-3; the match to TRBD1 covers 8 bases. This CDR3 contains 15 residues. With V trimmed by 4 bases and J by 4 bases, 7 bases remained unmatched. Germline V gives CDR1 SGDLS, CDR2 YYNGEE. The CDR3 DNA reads TGTGCCAGCAGCAGTTACAGGGGGACAGGAAACACCATATATTTT. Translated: CASSSYRGTGNTIYF. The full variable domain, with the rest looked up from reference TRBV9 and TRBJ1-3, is DSGVTQTPKHLITATGQRVTLRCSPRSGDLSVYWYQQSLDQGLQFLIQYYNGEERAKGNILERFSAQQFPDLHSELNLSSLELGDSALYFCASSSYRGTGNTIYFGEGSWLTVV.

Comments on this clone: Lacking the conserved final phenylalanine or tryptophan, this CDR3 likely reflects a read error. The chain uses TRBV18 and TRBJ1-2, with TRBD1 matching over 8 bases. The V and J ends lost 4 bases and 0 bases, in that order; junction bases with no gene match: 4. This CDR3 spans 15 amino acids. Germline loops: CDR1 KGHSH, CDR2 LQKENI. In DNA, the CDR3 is TGTGCCAGCTCACTTGGACAGGGTTCTAACTATGGCTACACCGTC. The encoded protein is CASSLGQGSNYGYTV.

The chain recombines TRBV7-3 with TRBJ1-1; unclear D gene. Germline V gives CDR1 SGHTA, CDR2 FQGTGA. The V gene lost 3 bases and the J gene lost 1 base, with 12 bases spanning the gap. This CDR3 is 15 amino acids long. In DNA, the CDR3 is TGTGCCAGCAGCTTTGTGTTGGAGAAGAACACTGAAGCTTTCTTT. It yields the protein CASSFVLEKNTEAFF.

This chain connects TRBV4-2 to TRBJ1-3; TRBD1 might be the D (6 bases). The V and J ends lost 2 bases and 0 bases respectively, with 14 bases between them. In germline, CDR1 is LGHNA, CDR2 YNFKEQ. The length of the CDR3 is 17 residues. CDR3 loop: CASSQRRDTDSGNTIYF. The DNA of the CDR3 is TGTGCCAGCAGCCAACGCCGGGACACTGACTCTGGAAACACCATATATTTT.

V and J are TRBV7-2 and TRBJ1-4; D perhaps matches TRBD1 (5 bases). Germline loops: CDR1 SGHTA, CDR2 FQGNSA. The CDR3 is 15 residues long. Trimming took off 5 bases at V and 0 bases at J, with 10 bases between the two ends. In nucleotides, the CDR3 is TGTGCCAGCAGCCCAGGGTTTGCAACTAATGAAAAACTGTTTTTT. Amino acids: CASSPGFATNEKLFF.

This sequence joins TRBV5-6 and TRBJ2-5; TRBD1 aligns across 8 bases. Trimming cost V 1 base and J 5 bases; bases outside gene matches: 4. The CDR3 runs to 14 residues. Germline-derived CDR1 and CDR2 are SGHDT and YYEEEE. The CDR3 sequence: CASSLPGGGETQYF. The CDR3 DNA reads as TGTGCCAGCAGCTTGCCAGGGGGCGGGGAGACCCAGTACTTC.

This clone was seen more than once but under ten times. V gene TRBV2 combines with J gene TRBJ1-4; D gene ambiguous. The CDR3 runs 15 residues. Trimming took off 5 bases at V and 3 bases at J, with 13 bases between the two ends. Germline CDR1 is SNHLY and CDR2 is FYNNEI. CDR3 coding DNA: TGTGCCAGCAGTCCGAGCTGGGAGGCTAATGAAAAACTGTTTTTT. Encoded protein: CASSPSWEANEKLFF.

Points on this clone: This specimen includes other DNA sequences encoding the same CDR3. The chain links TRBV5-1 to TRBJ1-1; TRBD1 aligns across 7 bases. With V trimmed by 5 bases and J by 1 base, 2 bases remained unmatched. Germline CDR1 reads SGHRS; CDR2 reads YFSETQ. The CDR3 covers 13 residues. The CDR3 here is CASRGQPNTEAFF. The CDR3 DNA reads TGCGCCAGCAGGGGACAGCCGAACACTGAAGCTTTCTTT.

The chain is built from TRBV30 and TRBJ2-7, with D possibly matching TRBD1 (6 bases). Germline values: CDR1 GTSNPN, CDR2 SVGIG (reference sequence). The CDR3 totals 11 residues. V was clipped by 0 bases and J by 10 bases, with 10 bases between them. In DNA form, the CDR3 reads TGTGCCTGGAGTGTATCAGGGGCCCAGTACTTC. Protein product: CAWSVSGAQYF.

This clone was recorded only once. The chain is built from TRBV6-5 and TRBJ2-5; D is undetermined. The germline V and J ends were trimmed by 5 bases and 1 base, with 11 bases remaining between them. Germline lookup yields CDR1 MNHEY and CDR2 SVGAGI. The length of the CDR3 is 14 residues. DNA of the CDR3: TGTGCCAGCAGTAAACGACAAGGCCAAGAGACCCAGTACTTC. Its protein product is CASSKRQGQETQYF.

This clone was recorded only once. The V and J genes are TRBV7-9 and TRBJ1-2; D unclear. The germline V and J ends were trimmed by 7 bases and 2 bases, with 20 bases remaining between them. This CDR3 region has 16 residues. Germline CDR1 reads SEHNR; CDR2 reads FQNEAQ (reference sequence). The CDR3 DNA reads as TGTGCCAGCATCACGCCTGGGAGAGGCTTAAACTATGGCTACACCTTC. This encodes CASITPGRGLNYGYTF.

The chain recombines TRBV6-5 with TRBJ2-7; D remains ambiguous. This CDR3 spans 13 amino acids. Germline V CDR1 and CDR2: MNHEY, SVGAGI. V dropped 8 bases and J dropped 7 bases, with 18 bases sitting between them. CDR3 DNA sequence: TGTGCCAGCGAGACGAGAGGTGTAACGGAGCAGTACTTC. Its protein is CASETRGVTEQYF.